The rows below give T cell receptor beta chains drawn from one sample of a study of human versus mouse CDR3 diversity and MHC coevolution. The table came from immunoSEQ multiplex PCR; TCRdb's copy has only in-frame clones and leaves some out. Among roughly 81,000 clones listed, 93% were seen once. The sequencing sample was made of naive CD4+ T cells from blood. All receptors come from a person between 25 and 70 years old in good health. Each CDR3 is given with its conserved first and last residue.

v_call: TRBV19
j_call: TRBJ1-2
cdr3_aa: CASSIVPVGGAYGYTF

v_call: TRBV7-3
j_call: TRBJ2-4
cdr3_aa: CASSPFRGNIQYF

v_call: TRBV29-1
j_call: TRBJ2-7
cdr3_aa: CSVEVRGSSYEQYF

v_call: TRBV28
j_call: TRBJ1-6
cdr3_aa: CASSDILDNSPLHF

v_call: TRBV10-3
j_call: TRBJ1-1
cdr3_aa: CAISPDTIGYTEAFF

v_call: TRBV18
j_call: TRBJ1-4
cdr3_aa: CASSPRLLSEEKLFF

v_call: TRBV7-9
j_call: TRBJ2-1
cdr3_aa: CASSLAQGSYNEQFF

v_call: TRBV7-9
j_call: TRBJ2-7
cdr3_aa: CAHRGEGNEQYF

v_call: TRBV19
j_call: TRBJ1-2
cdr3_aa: CASPRVYGYTF

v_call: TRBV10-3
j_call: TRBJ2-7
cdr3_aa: CAIMSGLGEQYF

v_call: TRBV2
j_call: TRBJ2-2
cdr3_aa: CASSSGQGSTGELFF

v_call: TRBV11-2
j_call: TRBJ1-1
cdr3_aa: CASSLVRSTEAFF

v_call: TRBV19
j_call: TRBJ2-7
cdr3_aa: CASSTSGASGAYEQYF

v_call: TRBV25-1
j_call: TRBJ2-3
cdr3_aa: CASSEYRGYTQYF

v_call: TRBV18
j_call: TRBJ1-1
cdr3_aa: CASSPPGQMNTEAFF

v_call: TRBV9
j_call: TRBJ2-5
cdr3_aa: CASSPSSQETQYF

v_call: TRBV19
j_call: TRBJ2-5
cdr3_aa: CASSLTGTRTQYF

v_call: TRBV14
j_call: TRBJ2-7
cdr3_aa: CASSSPGTGSSYEQYF

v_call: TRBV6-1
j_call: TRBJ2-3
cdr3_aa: CASREGGINTQYF

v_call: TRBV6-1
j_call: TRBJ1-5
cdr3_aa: CASGGQGYQPQHF

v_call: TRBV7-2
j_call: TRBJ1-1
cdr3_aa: CASSFQAPTEAFF

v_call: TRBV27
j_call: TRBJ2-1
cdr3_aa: CASSTYNEQFF

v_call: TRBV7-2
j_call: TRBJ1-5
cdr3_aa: CASSLVGGGNQPQHF

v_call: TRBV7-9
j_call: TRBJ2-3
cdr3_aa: CASSSPGDTQYF

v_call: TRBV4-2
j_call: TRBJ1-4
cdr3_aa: CASSQDPAGGLLEKLFF

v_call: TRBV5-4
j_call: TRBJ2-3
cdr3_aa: CASRLGLAGTDTQYF

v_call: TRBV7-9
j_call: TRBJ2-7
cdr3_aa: CASSLMTSGVVPSYEQYF

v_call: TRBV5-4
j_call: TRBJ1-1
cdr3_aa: CASSFPRGAANTEAFF

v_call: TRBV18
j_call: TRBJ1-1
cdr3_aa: CASSPIGTGSTEAFF

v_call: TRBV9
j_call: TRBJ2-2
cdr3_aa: CASSAGTINTGELFF

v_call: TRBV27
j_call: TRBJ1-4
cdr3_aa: CASTLQRGGGEKLFF

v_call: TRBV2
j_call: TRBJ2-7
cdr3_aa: CATRAGQGHEQYF

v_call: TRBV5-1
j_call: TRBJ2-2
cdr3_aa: CASSSLPGGTGELFF

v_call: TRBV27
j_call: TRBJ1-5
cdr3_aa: CASSFTQGNGNQPQHF

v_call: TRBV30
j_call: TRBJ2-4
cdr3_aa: CAWTAGSKNIQYF

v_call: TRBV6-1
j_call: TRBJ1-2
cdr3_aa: CASSGLTGYGYTF

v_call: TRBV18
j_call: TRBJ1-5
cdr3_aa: CASSPQSGQGAQPQHF

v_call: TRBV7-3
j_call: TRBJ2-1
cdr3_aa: CASGGSPGANEQFF

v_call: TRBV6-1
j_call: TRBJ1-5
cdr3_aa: CASSEASGGISQPQHF

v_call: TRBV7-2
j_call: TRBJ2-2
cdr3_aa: CASSPPRGGELFF

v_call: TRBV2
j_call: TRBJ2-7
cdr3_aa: CASSALEGSYEQYF

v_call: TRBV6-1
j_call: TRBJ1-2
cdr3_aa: CASSETRFYGYTF